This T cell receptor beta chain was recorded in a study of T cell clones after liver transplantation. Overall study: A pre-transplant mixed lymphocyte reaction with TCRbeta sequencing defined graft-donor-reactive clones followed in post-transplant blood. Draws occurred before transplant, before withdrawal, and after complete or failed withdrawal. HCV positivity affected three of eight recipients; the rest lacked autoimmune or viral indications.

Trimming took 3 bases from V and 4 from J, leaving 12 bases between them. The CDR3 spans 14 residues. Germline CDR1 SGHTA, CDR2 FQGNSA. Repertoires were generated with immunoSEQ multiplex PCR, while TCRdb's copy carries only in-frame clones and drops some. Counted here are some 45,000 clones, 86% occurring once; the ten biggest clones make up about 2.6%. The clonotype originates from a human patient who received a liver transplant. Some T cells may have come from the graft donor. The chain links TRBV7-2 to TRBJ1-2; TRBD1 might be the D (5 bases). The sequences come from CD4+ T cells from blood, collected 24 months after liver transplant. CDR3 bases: TGTGCCAGCAGCTTGCCCGGGACGGTCTATGGCTACACCTTC. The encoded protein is CASSLPGTVYGYTF.